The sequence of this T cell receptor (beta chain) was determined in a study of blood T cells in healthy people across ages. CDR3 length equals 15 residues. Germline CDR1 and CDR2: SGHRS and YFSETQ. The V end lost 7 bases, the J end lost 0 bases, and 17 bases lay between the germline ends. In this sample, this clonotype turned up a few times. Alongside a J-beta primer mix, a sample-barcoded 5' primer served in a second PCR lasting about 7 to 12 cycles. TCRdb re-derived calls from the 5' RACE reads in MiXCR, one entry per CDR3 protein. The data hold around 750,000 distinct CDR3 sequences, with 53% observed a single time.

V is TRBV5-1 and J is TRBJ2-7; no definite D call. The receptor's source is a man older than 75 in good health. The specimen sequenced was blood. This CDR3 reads CASPLPVDFSYEQYF. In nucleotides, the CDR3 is TGCGCCAGCCCTCTACCCGTAGACTTCTCCTACGAGCAGTACTTC.